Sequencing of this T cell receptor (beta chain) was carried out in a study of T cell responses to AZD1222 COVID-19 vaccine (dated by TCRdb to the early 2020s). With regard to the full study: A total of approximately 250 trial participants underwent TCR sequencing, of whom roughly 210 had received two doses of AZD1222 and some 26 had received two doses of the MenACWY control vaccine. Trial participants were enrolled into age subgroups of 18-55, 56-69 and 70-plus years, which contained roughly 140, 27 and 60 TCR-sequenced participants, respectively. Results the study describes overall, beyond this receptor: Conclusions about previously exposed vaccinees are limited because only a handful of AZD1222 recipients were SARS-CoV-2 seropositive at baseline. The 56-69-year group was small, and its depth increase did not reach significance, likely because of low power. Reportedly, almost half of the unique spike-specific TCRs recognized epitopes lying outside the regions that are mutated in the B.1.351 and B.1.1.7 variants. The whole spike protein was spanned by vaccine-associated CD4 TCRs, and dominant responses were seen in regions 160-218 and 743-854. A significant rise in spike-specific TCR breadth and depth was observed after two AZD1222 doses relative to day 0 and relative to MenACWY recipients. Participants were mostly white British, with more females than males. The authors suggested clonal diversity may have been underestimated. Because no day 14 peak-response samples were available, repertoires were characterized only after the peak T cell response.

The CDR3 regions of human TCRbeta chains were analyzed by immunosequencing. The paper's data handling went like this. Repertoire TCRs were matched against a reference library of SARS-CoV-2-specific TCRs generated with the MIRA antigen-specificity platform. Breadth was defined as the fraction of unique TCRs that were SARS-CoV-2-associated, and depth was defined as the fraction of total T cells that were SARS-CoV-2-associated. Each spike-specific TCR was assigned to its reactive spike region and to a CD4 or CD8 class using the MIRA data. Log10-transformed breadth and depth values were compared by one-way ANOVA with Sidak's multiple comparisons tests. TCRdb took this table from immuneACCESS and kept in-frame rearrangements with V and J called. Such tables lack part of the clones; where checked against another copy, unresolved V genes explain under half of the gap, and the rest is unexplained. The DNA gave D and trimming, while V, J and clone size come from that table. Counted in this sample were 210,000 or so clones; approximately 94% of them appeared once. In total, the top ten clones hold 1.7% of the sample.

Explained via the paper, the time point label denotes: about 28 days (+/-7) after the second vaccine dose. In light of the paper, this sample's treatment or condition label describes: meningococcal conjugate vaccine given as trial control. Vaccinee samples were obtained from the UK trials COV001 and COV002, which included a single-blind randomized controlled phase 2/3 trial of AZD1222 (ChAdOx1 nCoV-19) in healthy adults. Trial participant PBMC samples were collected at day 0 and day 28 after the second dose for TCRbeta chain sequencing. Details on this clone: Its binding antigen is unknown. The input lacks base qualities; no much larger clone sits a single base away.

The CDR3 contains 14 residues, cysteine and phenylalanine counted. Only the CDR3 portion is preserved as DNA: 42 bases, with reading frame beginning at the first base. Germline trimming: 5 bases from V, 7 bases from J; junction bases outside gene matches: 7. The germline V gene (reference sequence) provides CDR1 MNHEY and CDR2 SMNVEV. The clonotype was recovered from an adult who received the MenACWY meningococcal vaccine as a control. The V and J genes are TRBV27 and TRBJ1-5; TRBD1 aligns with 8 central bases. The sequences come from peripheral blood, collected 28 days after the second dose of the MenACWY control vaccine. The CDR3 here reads CASSPDRGGQPQHF. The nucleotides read TGTGCCAGCAGTCCCGACAGGGGTGGGCAGCCCCAGCATTTT.